This T cell receptor (beta chain) came from a study of blood T cells in healthy people across ages. Together with a sample-barcoded 5' primer, a J-beta primer mix was included in a second PCR lasting about 6 to 11 cycles. From each sample, at least 3 million paired-end reads containing CDR3 were obtained. TCRdb re-called the 5' RACE reads through MiXCR, storing one row per CDR3 protein. The repertoire holds around 500,000 distinct CDR3 sequences, with around 48% as singletons. Ten or more counts support this clonotype. CDR3 length equals 12 residues. The V gene's germline CDR1 is SQVTM and CDR2 ANQGSEA. With 1 base removed from V and 2 bases from J, the gap between germline ends came to 5 bases. Per individual sample, total RNA of at least 5 micrograms was extracted.

The J gene is TRBJ2-5, the V gene TRBV29-1; D is ambiguous. Input material: blood. The source of this sequence is an elderly man in good health. CDR3 protein: CSVEVGQETQYF. The DNA for the CDR3 is TGCAGCGTTGAAGTAGGGCAAGAGACCCAGTACTTC. Full variable domain (rest looked up from reference TRBV29-1 and TRBJ2-5): SAVISQKPSRDICQRGTSLTIQCQVDSQVTMMFWYRQQPGQSLTLIATANQGSEATYESGFVIDKFPISRPNLTFSTLTVSNMSPEDSSIYLCSVEVGQETQYFGPGTRLLVL.